This T cell receptor (beta chain) derives from a study of glioma-infiltrating T cells after dendritic cell vaccination. Study-wide background: Autologous tumor lysate was loaded overnight onto monocyte-derived dendritic cells grown approximately 7 days with IL-4 and GM-CSF. Patients received three intradermal dendritic cell vaccine injections at biweekly intervals.

Whole-study findings and limits: Estimated pretreatment TIL content predicted outcome after dendritic cell vaccination.

Profiled with immunoSEQ multiplex PCR; TCRdb holds only in-frame clones, not every one. The sample includes roughly 100,000 clones, 85% to 90% of them seen just once. Points on this clone: Its antigen remains unknown.

No glioblastoma patient carried an isocitrate dehydrogenase mutation. There are 16 residues in the CDR3. The V gene lost 1 base and the J gene lost 7 bases, with 18 bases spanning the gap. CDR1 SGHRS and CDR2 YFSETQ come from the germline V gene. The material was blood, obtained before dendritic cell vaccination. The sequence came from a human donor with glioblastoma. The V call is TRBV5-1, the J call TRBJ2-1; TRBD1 is a possible D gene (5 bases). In DNA form, the CDR3 reads TGCGCCAGCAGCTTGAACGGACACTCCTTAGGGAATGAGCAGTTCTTC. As protein: CASSLNGHSLGNEQFF.